The 10 T cell receptor beta chains reported below all come from one sample, sequenced in a study of PD-L1 blockade in urothelial cancer. Produced via immunoSEQ multiplex PCR; TCRdb's table is partial and in-frame only. Of more than 75,000 clones listed, more than 90% were seen once; the top ten hold 8% to 10%. The sequencing here drew on PBMCs, taken around atezolizumab (anti-PD-L1) treatment. These receptors all stem from a man aged 55 to 70 with urothelial cancer.

In its sample, this clone was seen once. The chain couples TRBV19 to TRBJ2-1; D is perhaps TRBD1 (5 bases). Trimming took 6 bases from V and 8 from J, leaving 14 bases between them. Germline assignment: CDR1 LNHDA and CDR2 SQIVND (reference sequence). The CDR3 contains 13 residues. The CDR3 protein is CASSKVMGHEQFF. CDR3 coding DNA: TGTGCCAGTAGCAAGGTGATGGGGCATGAGCAGTTCTTC. Together with reference TRBV19 and TRBJ2-1, the CDR3 gives the full variable domain: DGGITQSPKYLFRKEGQNVTLSCEQNLNHDAMYWYRQDPGQGLRLIYYSQIVNDFQKGDIAEGYSVSREKKESFPLTVTSAQKNPTAFYLCASSKVMGHEQFFGPGTRLTVL.

The chain carries TRBV28 and TRBJ1-2; 7 bases align to TRBD1. Looked up from germline, CDR1 is MDHEN and CDR2 is SYDVKM. CDR3 length: 13 amino acids. Unmatched junction bases numbered 4, after V lost 2 bases and J lost 7 bases. CDR3 in DNA: TGTGCCAGCAGTTTAACAGGGGTGGCTGGCTACACCTTC. Amino acid sequence: CASSLTGVAGYTF.

CDR3 protein: CASSTIYGQGGTEAFF. As DNA, the CDR3 is TGTGCCAGCAGCACCATTTACGGACAGGGGGGCACTGAAGCTTTCTTT. This chain links TRBV5-4 with TRBJ1-1, with 10 bases fitting TRBD1. Germline trimming cut 4 bases from V and 4 bases from J; bases unmatched to any gene: 10. The germline gives CDR1 SGHNT, CDR2 YYREEE (reference sequence). The CDR3 runs to 16 residues.

The chain links TRBV19 to TRBJ1-3, with D unresolved. The germline V and J ends were trimmed by 5 bases and 0 bases, with 11 bases remaining between them. From germline, CDR1 is LNHDA and CDR2 SQIVND (reference sequence). This CDR3 is built from 15 residues. The CDR3 here is CASSSHSSSGNTIYF. CDR3 nucleotides: TGTGCCAGTAGTTCACATTCAAGCTCTGGAAACACCATATATTTT.

This chain links TRBV4-2 with TRBJ2-7; 8 nucleotides line up with TRBD1. From germline, CDR1 is LGHNA and CDR2 YNFKEQ. The CDR3 consists of 14 residues. V dropped 1 base and J dropped 6; count of bases not matched to a gene: 5. CDR3 DNA sequence: TGTGCCAGCAGCCAAGCCCAGGACAGGGTCGAGCAGTACTTC. It translates to CASSQAQDRVEQYF.

The V gene is TRBV18, the J gene TRBJ1-1; TRBD1 agrees at 8 bases. The CDR3 totals 16 residues. Trimming cost V 2 bases and J 3 bases; bases outside gene matches: 8. The germline V gene has CDR1 KGHSH and CDR2 LQKENI. For the CDR3, the DNA is TGTGCCAGCTCACCAGGACAGGGTAAATCGTACACTGAAGCTTTCTTT. Residues: CASSPGQGKSYTEAFF. Looking up the rest from reference TRBV18 and TRBJ1-1 gives the full variable domain: NAGVMQNPRHLVRRRGQEARLRCSPMKGHSHVYWYRQLPEEGLKFMVYLQKENIIDESGMPKERFSAEFPKEGPSILRIQQVVRGDSAAYFCASSPGQGKSYTEAFFGQGTRLTVV.

This clone came up once. The gene calls are TRBV7-8 and TRBJ2-5, with D uncertain. Per germline, CDR1 SGHVS and CDR2 FQNEAQ. The germline V and J ends were trimmed by 5 bases and 4 bases, with 17 bases remaining between them. The CDR3 totals 15 residues. CDR3 sequence reads: CASSPPGTWRETQYF. In DNA form, the CDR3 reads TGTGCCAGCAGCCCCCCGGGTACGTGGCGAGAGACCCAGTACTTC. Complete variable domain (other parts from reference TRBV7-8 and TRBJ2-5): GAGVSQSPRYKVAKRGQDVALRCDPISGHVSLFWYQQALGQGPEFLTYFQNEAQLDKSGLPSDRFFAERPEGSVSTLKIQRTQQEDSAVYLCASSPPGTWRETQYFGPGTRLLVL.

The chain carries TRBV10-2 and TRBJ2-7; possibly TRBD1 for D (7 bases). V was pared by 8 bases and J by 2 bases, with 16 bases between. Germline-derived CDR1 and CDR2 are WSHSY and SAAADI. This CDR3 is 14 amino acids long. The CDR3 region has the DNA TGCGCCAGCTCCCTAGCCAGGGGGGCCTACGAGCAGTACTTC. Amino acids: CASSLARGAYEQYF.

The chain combines TRBV14 with TRBJ2-7; no definite D call. V shed 1 base and J shed 9 bases, with 10 bases lying between them. The CDR3 is 12 amino acids. Germline CDR1 is SGHDN and CDR2 is FVKESK. The CDR3 DNA reads TGTGCCAGCAGCCAAGTGGCCCCCCGGCAGTACTTC. It translates to CASSQVAPRQYF.

The chain uses TRBV10-3 and TRBJ2-7; the D is unclear. This CDR3 has 12 amino acids. V lost 3 bases and J lost 1, with 4 bases in between. The germline V gene has CDR1 ENHRY and CDR2 SYGVKD. The CDR3 protein is CAISDSSYEQYF. CDR3 sequence (DNA): TGTGCCATCAGTGACAGTTCCTACGAGCAGTACTTC.